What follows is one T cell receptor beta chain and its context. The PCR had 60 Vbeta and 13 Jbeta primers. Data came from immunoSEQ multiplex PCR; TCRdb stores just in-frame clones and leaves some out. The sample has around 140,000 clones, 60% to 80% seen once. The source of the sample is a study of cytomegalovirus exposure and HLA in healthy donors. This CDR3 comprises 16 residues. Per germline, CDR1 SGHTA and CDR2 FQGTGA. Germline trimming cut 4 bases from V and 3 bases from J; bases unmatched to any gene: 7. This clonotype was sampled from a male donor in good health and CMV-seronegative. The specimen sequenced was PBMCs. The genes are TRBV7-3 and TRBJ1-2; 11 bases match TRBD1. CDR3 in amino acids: CASSSGQGANDYGYTF. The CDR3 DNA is TGTGCCAGCAGCTCCGGACAGGGGGCGAACGACTATGGCTACACCTTC. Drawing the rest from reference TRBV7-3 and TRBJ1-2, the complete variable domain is GAGVSQTPSNKVTEKGKYVELRCDPISGHTALYWYRQSLGQGPEFLIYFQGTGAADDSGLPNDRFFAVRPEGSVSTLKIQRTERGDSAVYLCASSSGQGANDYGYTFGSGTRLTVV.